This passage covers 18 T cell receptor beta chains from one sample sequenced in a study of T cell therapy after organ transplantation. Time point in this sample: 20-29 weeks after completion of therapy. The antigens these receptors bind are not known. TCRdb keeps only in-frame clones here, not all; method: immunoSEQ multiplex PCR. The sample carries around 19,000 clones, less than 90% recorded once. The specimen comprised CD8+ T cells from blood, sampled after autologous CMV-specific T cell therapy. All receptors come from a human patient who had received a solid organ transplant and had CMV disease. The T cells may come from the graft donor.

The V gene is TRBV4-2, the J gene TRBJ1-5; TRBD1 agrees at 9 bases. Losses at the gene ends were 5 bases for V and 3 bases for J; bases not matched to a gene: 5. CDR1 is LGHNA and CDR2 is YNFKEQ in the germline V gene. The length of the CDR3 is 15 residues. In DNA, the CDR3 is TGTGCCAGCAGCGGCGGGACAGGGAACAATCAGCCCCAGCATTTT. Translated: CASSGGTGNNQPQHF.

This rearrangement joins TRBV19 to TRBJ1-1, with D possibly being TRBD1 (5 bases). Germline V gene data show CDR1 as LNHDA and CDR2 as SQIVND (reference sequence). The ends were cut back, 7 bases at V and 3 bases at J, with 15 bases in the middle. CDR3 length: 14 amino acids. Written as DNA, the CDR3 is TGTGCCAGTATCGCCGGGGCACTACACACTGAAGCTTTCTTT. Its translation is CASIAGALHTEAFF.

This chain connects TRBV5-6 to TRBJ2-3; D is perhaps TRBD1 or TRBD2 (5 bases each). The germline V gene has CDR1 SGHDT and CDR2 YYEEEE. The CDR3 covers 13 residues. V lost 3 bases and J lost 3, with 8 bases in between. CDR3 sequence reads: CASSWGRTDTQYF. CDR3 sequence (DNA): TGTGCCAGCAGCTGGGGACGGACAGATACGCAGTATTTT.

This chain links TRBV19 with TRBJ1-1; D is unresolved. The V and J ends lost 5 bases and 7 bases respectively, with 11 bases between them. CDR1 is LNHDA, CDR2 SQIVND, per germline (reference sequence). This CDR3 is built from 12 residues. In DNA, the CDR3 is TGTGCCAGTAGTTTCGGACGGGATGAAGCTTTCTTT. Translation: CASSFGRDEAFF.

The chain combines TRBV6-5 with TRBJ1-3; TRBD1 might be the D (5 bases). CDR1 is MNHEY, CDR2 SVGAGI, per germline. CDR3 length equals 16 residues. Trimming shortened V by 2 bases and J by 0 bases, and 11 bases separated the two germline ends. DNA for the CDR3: TGTGCCAGCAGTTACGCACCCAGGGTCTCTGGAAACACCATATATTTT. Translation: CASSYAPRVSGNTIYF.

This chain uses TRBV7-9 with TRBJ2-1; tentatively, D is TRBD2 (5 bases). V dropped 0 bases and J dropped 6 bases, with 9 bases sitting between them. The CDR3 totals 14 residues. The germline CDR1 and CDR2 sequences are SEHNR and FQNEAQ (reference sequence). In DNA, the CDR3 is TGTGCCAGCAGCTTAGCGGCGACTACCAATGAGCAGTTCTTC. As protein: CASSLAATTNEQFF.

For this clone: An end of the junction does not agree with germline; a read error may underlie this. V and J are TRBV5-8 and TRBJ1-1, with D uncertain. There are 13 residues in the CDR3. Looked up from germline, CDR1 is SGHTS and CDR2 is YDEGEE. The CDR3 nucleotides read TGCGCCAGCAGCCAAGCCGAGGGCACTGAAGCTTTCTTT. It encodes CASSQAEGTEAFF. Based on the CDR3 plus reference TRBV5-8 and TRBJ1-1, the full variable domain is EAGVTQSPTHLIKTRGQQATLRCSPISGHTSVYWYQQALGLGLQFLLWYDEGEERNRGNFPPRFSGRQFPNYSSELNVNALELEDSALYLCASSQAEGTEAFFGQGTRLTVV.

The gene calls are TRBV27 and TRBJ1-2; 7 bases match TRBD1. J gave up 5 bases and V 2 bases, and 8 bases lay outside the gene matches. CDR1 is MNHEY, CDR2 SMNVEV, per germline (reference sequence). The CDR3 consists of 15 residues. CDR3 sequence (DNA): TGTGCCAGCAGTTTAAATCCGGGACAGTTATATGGCTACACCTTC. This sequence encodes CASSLNPGQLYGYTF.

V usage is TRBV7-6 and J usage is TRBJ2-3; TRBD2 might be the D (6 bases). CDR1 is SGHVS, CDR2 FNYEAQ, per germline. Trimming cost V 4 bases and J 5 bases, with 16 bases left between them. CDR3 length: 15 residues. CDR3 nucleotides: TGTGCCAGCAGCTCCCTAGCGACTCACGGAGATACGCAGTATTTT. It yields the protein CASSSLATHGDTQYF.

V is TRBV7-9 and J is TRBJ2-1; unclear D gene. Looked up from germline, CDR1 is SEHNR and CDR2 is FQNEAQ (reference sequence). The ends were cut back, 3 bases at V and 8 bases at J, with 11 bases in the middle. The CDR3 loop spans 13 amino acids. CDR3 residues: CASSFLPGDEQFF. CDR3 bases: TGTGCCAGCAGCTTCCTTCCCGGCGATGAGCAGTTCTTC.

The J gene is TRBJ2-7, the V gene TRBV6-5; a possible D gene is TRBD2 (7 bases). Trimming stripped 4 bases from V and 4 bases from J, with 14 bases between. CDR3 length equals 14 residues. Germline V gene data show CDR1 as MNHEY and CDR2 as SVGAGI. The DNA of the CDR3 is TGTGCCAGCAGTTTCGGAGGGGGGGGGTACGAGCAGTACTTC. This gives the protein CASSFGGGGYEQYF.

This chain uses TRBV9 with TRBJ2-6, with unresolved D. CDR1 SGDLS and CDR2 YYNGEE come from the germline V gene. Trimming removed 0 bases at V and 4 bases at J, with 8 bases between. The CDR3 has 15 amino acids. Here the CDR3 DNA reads TGTGCCAGCAGCGTAGGAAGGACCGGGGCCAACGTCCTGACTTTC. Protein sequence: CASSVGRTGANVLTF.

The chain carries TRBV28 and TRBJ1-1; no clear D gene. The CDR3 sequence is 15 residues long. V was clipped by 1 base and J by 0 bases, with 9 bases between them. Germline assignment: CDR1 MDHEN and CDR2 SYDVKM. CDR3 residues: CASSLSQSLNTEAFF. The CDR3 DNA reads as TGTGCCAGCAGTTTATCACAGAGTCTGAACACTGAAGCTTTCTTT.

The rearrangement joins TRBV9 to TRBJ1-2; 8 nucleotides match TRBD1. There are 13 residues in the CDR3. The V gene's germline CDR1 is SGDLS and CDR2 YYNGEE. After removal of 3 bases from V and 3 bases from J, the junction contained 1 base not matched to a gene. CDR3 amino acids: CASSATGDYGYTF. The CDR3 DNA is TGTGCCAGCAGCGCGACAGGGGACTATGGCTACACCTTC.

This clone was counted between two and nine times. The CDR3 sequence: CASSLAGEGVQYF. CDR3 coding DNA: TGTGCCAGCAGCTTAGCGGGGGAGGGGGTGCAGTACTTC. J is TRBJ2-7 and V is TRBV7-8, with D tentatively TRBD2 (7 bases). Trimming cost V 0 bases and J 9 bases, with 12 bases left between them. Germline CDR1 is SGHVS and CDR2 is FQNEAQ. CDR3 length: 13 residues.

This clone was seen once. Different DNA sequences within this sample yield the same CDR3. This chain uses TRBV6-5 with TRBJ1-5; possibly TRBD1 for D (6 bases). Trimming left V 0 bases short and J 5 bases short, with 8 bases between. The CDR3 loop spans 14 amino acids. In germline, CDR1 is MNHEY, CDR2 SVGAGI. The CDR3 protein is CASSYSGGDQPQHF. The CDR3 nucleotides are TGTGCCAGCAGTTACTCCGGGGGCGATCAGCCCCAGCATTTT.

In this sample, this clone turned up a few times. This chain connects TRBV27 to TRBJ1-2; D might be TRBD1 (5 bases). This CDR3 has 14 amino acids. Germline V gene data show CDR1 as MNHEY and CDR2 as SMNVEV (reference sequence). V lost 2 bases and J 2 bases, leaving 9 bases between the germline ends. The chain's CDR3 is CASSLEGPNYGYTF. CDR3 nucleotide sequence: TGTGCCAGCAGTTTAGAGGGGCCAAACTATGGCTACACCTTC.

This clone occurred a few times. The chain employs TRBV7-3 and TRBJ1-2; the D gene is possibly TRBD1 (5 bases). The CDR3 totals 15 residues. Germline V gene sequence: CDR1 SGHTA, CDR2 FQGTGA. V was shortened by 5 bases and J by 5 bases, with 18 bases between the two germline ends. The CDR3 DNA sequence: TGTGCCAGCAGCCTTACAGGCGGCGGTGGGTATGGCTACACCTTC. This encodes CASSLTGGGGYGYTF.